This TCR beta chain came from a study of T cells in Graves' hyperthyroidism and ophthalmopathy. RNA transcripts gave rise to amplified TCR beta CDR3 regions. HTBI primers were used for first-round RT-PCR of the TCR CDR3. TCRdb used MiXCR to reprocess the multiplex PCR reads, holding one entry per CDR3 protein. The repertoire holds roughly 510,000 distinct CDR3 sequences, with roughly 45% as singletons. Germline CDR1 reads SGHAT; CDR2 reads FQNNGV. The CDR3 runs 16 residues. The germline V and J ends were trimmed by 5 bases and 1 base, with 17 bases remaining between them. This clonotype was observed a single time.

Sequencing used peripheral blood or thyroid tissue (not recorded which). The chain combines TRBV11-2 with TRBJ2-5; the D gene is possibly TRBD2 (6 bases). The TCR sequence derives from an adult woman with Graves' disease, either hyperthyroidism or ophthalmopathy (not recorded which). CDR3 in DNA: TGTGCCAGCAGCAGAGACGGGGGAGGTGTCCAAGAGACCCAGTACTTC. This sequence encodes CASSRDGGGVQETQYF.